The entry that follows covers one T cell receptor beta chain sequence. Its antigen has not been determined. No much larger clonotype is one base removed from it; base qualities were not supplied. This sample was included in a study of cytomegalovirus exposure and HLA in healthy donors listed by TCRdb under 2017. With regard to the full study: An earlier analysis of approximately 640 of the donors reported roughly 270 Gb of sequence data and approximately 110 million unique TCR beta sequences from about 180 million T cells. Approximately 330 gigabases of sequencing data and roughly 81 million unique TCR sequences made up an early release that covered approximately 650 HLA-typed donors. The genetic ancestry cluster associated with self-reported Caucasian donors included 80% to 90% of the 398 genotyped donors. The study aimed to test whether cataloging public T cell receptors could reveal signatures of past pathogen exposure. The study profiled the T cell repertoires of 550 to 700 subjects by immunosequencing and related them to cytomegalovirus serostatus. Along with the roughly 710-subject first cohort, a separate validation cohort of over a hundred different subjects was used. To predict cytomegalovirus infection status, the study brought together high-throughput TCR immunosequencing, statistical association of individual TCRs with disease status, and machine learning. A later analysis re-analyzed previously published TCR beta repertoires from 650 to 800 donors and added high-resolution HLA genotyping to study TCR occurrence patterns. Rather than drawing on any new phenotypic data, the later analysis identified candidate immune exposures from TCR beta sequences and the way those sequences occurred across donors. In an earlier analysis of 500 to 650 of the donors, high-throughput TCR beta sequencing was used to judge whether each TCR beta V gene segment behaved as functional or pseudogenic. Donor age, sex, ethnicity and CMV serostatus were compiled together with the repertoire data. Genome-wide SNP genotypes for about 55% of the 666 donors were used in a later genetic analysis, which treated that subset as a discovery cohort. All discovery cohort repertoires had been generated on a single sequencing platform. HLA typing included class I and class II loci at four-digit resolution. Typing coverage differed by locus: A, B, C, DRB1 and DQB1 were typed in about 620-630 donors, DQA1 in about 550, DPA1 in 600 to 610, and DPB1 in around 490. Because of strong linkage in the cohort, four to six DR-DQ haplotypes were treated as single units for association and clustering. Among around 400 genotyped donors of the cohort, an average of around 220,000 unique TCR beta nucleotide sequences was sequenced per donor, of which about 19% were non-productive. Study-wide findings and limitations: A later analysis found that HLA-associated TCR beta chains were more clonally expanded and had lower generation probabilities than equally common non-associated chains. The authors suggested that the approach could potentially be extended to other disease states and immunological phenotypes. Over 15 rarely observed V segments, including chromosome 9 orphons, were excluded from the earlier analysis of about 600 of the donors because counts were too low. A further reported finding was that TCR beta sequences accurately predicted the HLA-A and HLA-B alleles for most subjects in the first cohort. Only TCR beta chains were sequenced in this cohort, and the absence of alpha or paired-chain data limited detectable features. Across donors, most TCR sequences were observed very rarely, whereas some public TCRs were present in many individuals. Linkage disequilibrium might explain the correlated functional status among segregating V segments, but an unknown experimental factor could not be ruled out. The classifier was reported to diagnose cytomegalovirus status with high specificity and sensitivity in both the original cohort and the validation cohort. V-gene and J-gene trimming of TCR beta chains was associated with a missense DCLRE1C variant in a later genetic analysis, and the association was replicated in an independent cohort. A cluster of highly shared sequence variants was judged likely to represent a technical artifact of the sequencing pipeline. When HLA alleles, especially DR and DQ, strongly co-occurred, attributing TCR associations to individual alleles was difficult. Specific HLA alleles were associated with over 15,000 TCR beta sequences at a false discovery rate of 0.05 in a later analysis. Broadly in line with IMGT annotations, most TCR beta V segments showed up in productive rearrangements about 87% or about 30% of the time in an earlier analysis of some 590 of the donors. In vitro tests confirmed that three of the cytomegalovirus-associated TCR beta chains recognize cytomegalovirus antigens. Some IMGT-functional V segments, including TRBV6-2 and TRBV6-3, could not be distinguished by the 87-base-pair reads and were therefore excluded. Presence/absence analyses assumed roughly uniform sequencing depth across donors, an assumption that may not hold. A later analysis found that most CMV-associated TCR beta chains appeared HLA-restricted, with HLA associations seemingly driven largely by CMV exposure. In a later analysis, several top co-occurrence clusters were reported to appear linked to parvovirus B19, influenza, CMV and Epstein-Barr virus. A later analysis found that TCR association rates varied across HLA loci, with DRB1 alleles showing the most associated TCRs and HLA-C alleles the fewest. Compared with the roughly 670-donor mean, donors in an Asian-associated ancestry cluster had fewer N-insertions in productive TCRs, according to a later genetic analysis. Immune exposure information for the cohort was limited to CMV serostatus. Because some donors lacked HLA typing at each locus, the association tests relied only on the typed subset. In the study, 150 to 200 TCR beta chains were listed as associated with cytomegalovirus.

The cohort was made up of roughly 670 healthy bone marrow donors. At the time of sampling, every cohort member was nominally healthy, though immune exposures that went unrecorded were likely present. The donor tested CMV seropositive and was one of the 289 seropositive cohort members. Each donor provided a peripheral blood sample, and peripheral blood mononuclear cells were used for TCR beta sequencing. Genomic DNA was extracted from the blood cell samples with the Qiagen DNeasy Blood Extraction Kit. The protocol used for the library was the immunoSEQ multiplex PCR assay. A mixture of 60 forward primers for TCR Vbeta segments and 13 reverse primers for TCR Jbeta segments was used in the multiplex PCR. The CDR3 region of rearranged TCR beta genes was amplified from genomic DNA by a multiplex PCR assay. The Illumina HiSeq System was used to sequence the amplified TCR beta libraries as 87-base-pair reads. Per the original workflow: In a later analysis, tens of millions of unique TCR beta chains were counted across the 500 to 700 repertoires, and roughly 10 million of these chains were shared by at least two donors. A nearest-neighbor algorithm error-corrected the raw reads and collapsed the reads into unique sequences, merging closely related sequences to remove PCR and sequencing errors. Alignment of CDR3 sequences to IMGT reference sequences was used to assign V, D and J gene segments. For a sequence to be retained, a match of at least six nucleotides to both a V gene segment and a J gene segment was required. Rearrangements were called productive when the CDR3 lacked stop codons and stayed in frame with V and J; all others were non-productive. Following IMGT convention, CDR3 was defined as the stretch from the second conserved V-encoded cysteine up to the conserved J-encoded phenylalanine. Sequences without an unambiguous match to a single V gene segment were excluded from the earlier analysis of a few hundred of the donors. An earlier analysis of just under 600 of the donors called V segments functional above 56.7% productive rearrangements and segregating when the between-donor standard deviation exceeded 5%. A statistical classification framework was developed to diagnose cytomegalovirus status using the catalog of TCR beta chain sequences. A later analysis assigned V and J genes by comparing TCR nucleotide sequences with IMGT/GENE-DB human TR gene sequences. Using the TCRdist pipeline, a later analysis assigned CDR3 sequences along with most-parsimonious VDJ recombination scenarios. In a later analysis, each TCR beta chain was defined by its CDR3 amino acid sequence together with its V-gene family, and reads lacking a unique V-gene family were excluded. To address suspected cross-contamination and a sequencing artifact, a later analysis removed around 590 highly shared, low-generation-probability nucleotide sequences. In a later analysis, a clonal expansion index for each public chain was calculated from normalized within-repertoire ranks of inferred template counts. Generation probabilities in a later analysis came from a VDJ recombination model fitted to out-of-frame rearrangements, and those results were checked against IGoR. In a later analysis, hypergeometric tests were used to score TCR-TCR, TCR-HLA and TCR-CMV co-occurrence, with a repertoire-size bias correction applied to TCR pairs. In a later analysis, false discovery rates were estimated by permuting HLA or CMV assignments 20 times. In a later analysis, co-occurring TCRs were grouped with DBSCAN, and TCRdist sequence similarity was added when clustering was performed within HLA-allele-positive subsets. For co-occurrence clustering, repertoires with fewer than 30,000 or more than 120,000 public chains were excluded, along with five or six repertoires with anomalous nucleotide sharing. In its TCRdb copy, this immuneACCESS table keeps in-frame sequences only and misses some clones. Where compared with another copy, unresolved V genes explain less than half of these, and the others have no known cause. V, J and clone size were drawn from that table, and D and trimming were deduced from the DNA. The sample table lists just over 150,000 clones, 65% to 85% of them with a count of one. The biggest ten clones account for around 7% of the sample.

Including the terminal cysteine and phenylalanine, the CDR3 comprises 14 residues. Only the CDR3 DNA is retained, 42 bases long and in frame from the first base. Sequences SGDLS (CDR1) and YYNGEE (CDR2) are obtained from the germline V gene. V loses 4 bases at its end and J loses 3 bases; junction bases beyond the gene matches: 7. The chain employs TRBV9 and TRBJ2-7; the central 7 bases match TRBD1. Input material: PBMCs. This TCR was recovered from a man in his forties in good health and CMV-seropositive. The CDR3 region has the sequence CASSHRDSHYEQYF. The base sequence is TGTGCCAGCAGCCACCGGGACAGCCACTACGAGCAGTACTTC.